A selection of T cell receptor beta chains follows, all from one sample in a study of blood T cell repertoires in COVID-19. Sequenced by immunoSEQ multiplex PCR; TCRdb stores in-frame clones only, minus some. The repertoire holds a few hundred thousand clones, with 85% to 90% as singletons. The sequencing input was PBMCs or T cells enriched from blood (not recorded which). These receptors were taken from a man aged 25-45 years who had been exposed to COVID-19. Both conserved end residues are trimmed from each CDR3.

V	J	length	CDR3
TRBV30	TRBJ1-1	11	AWSGRGNTEAF
TRBV7-9	TRBJ2-7	15	ASSIGTVRGFSYEQY
TRBV12-5	TRBJ2-1	10	ASGLTGNEQF
TRBV5-1	TRBJ2-5	15	ASSSPSSSSGVETQY
TRBV12-3/TRBV12-4	TRBJ1-1	10	ASSSGKTEAF
TRBV29-1	TRBJ2-1	17	SVEEPIKRTSGGADEQF
TRBV5-6	TRBJ1-2	13	ASSSITGRGYGYT
TRBV11-2	TRBJ1-1	14	ASSYSLGQEDTEAF
TRBV14	TRBJ2-7	15	ASSQDLKTGARNEQY
TRBV5-1	TRBJ2-1	11	ASSVPSVNEQF
TRBV2	TRBJ2-1	11	ASRTGTRSEQF
TRBV12-3/TRBV12-4	TRBJ1-6	11	ASRSTLRGPLH
TRBV6-5	TRBJ1-5	13	ASRPFGTQDQPQH
TRBV12-3/TRBV12-4	TRBJ1-2	11	ASSRGQVLRAT
TRBV5-6	TRBJ1-2	11	ASSFTGRSGYT
TRBV7-6	TRBJ2-7	13	ASSATYSKTHEQY